The present T cell receptor beta chain was sequenced within a study of response to subunit inactivated influenza vaccine. After removal of 0 bases from V and 6 bases from J, the junction contained 7 bases not matched to a gene. Looked up from germline, CDR1 is SGHTA and CDR2 is FQGNSA. The CDR3 consists of 16 residues. MiXCR was run by TCRdb on the RT-PCR reads, yielding one entry per CDR3 protein. The sample includes approximately 500,000 distinct CDR3 sequences, around 15% of them seen just once. This clonotype appeared a few times. Sequencing used PBMCs from blood, obtained roughly 13 days after vaccination. The clonotype originates from a man aged 50-59 years who received an inactivated influenza vaccine. The gene calls are TRBV7-2 and TRBJ2-1, with 8 bases that match TRBD2. The CDR3 sequence: CASSLAGAGAFNEQFF. DNA for the CDR3: TGTGCCAGCAGCTTAGCGGGAGCGGGGGCTTTCAATGAGCAGTTCTTC.